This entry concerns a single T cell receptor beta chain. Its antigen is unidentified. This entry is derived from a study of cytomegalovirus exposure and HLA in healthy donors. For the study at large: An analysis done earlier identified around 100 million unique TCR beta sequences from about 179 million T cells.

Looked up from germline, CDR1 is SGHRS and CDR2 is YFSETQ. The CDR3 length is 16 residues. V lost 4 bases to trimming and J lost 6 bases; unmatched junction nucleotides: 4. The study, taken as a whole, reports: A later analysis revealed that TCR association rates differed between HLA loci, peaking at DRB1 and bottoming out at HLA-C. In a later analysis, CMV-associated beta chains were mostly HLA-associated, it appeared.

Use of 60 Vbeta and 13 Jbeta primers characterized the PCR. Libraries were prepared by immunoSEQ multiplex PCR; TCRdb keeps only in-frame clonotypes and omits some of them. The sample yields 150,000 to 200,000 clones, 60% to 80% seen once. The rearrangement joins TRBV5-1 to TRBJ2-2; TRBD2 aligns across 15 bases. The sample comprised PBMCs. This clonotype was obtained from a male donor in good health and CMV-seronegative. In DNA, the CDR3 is TGCGCCAGCAGCCCCCGGACTAGCGGGGGGGCCGGGGAGCTGTTTTTT. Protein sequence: CASSPRTSGGAGELFF.